A selection of T cell receptor beta chains follows, all from one sample in a study of blood T cell repertoires in COVID-19. The method was immunoSEQ multiplex PCR; TCRdb's version includes in-frame clones alone and lacks a portion of them. The data show around 200,000 clones, 85% to 90% seen once. What was sequenced was PBMCs or T cells enriched from blood (not recorded which). The receptors shown here come from a woman aged 50 to 60 in a cohort exposed to, infected with or recovered from COVID-19 (not recorded which). Each CDR3 is given with its conserved first and last residue. A D gene is named only where the DNA matches it firmly. For some rows the clone size is stated as once, few or many, or as a class when expanded; others skip it.

j_call d_call clone_size v_call cdr3_aa cdr3_nt
TRBJ1-3 - once TRBV5-1 CASSLGVEETIYF TGCGCCAGCAGCTTGGGGGTGGAGGAGACCATATATTTT
TRBJ1-6 - - TRBV6-6 CASSYTGSFEF TGTGCCAGCAGTTACACAGGGAGCTTTGAATTT
TRBJ2-3 TRBD1 few TRBV6-2/TRBV6-3 CASSYFGRGQDTQYF TGTGCCAGCAGTTACTTCGGCAGGGGGCAAGATACGCAGTATTTT
TRBJ1-2 - - TRBV7-2 CASTSVTDYYGYTF TGTGCCAGCACTTCAGTAACCGATTACTATGGCTACACCTTC
TRBJ1-2 TRBD1 - TRBV12-3/TRBV12-4 CASRLQGALGYTF TGTGCCAGCAGGCTCCAGGGGGCCCTTGGCTACACCTTC
TRBJ1-1 - - TRBV5-1 CASSTGFIMNTEAFF TGCGCCAGCAGCACAGGGTTTATCATGAACACTGAAGCTTTCTTT
TRBJ2-3 TRBD2 - TRBV27 CASSLRERGGVTDTQYF TGTGCCAGCAGTTTACGCGAGCGGGGGGGGGTCACAGATACGCAGTATTTT
TRBJ1-2 - once TRBV5-6 CASSREHGYTF TGTGCCAGCAGTCGAGAACATGGCTACACCTTC
TRBJ2-3 TRBD1 - TRBV4-1 CASSQRVQGATDTQYF TGCGCCAGCAGCCAGAGGGTACAGGGGGCAACAGATACGCAGTATTTT
TRBJ2-5 TRBD1 - TRBV29-1 CSVLRGQGETQYF TGCAGCGTTCTAAGGGGGCAGGGAGAGACCCAGTACTTC
TRBJ2-7 - - TRBV18 CASSEFQVGYEQYF TGTGCCAGCTCCGAGTTCCAGGTAGGCTACGAGCAGTACTTC
TRBJ2-5 - once TRBV28 CASRLGGLQETQYF TGTGCCAGCCGCCTTGGAGGACTCCAAGAGACCCAGTACTTC
TRBJ2-2 TRBD1 - TRBV14 CASSHNRGLIGELFF TGTGCCAGCAGCCATAACAGGGGGTTAATCGGGGAGCTGTTTTTT
TRBJ2-2 TRBD2 - TRBV3-1/TRBV3-2 CASSHPAGGAGDTGELFF TGTGCCAGCAGCCACCCAGCGGGGGGGGCCGGTGACACCGGGGAGCTGTTTTTT
TRBJ1-1 - - TRBV30 CAWSVANTEAFF TGTGCCTGGAGTGTGGCGAACACTGAAGCTTTCTTT
TRBJ2-1 - - TRBV5-6 CASSLMLSSYNEQFF TGTGCCAGCAGTTTGATGCTGAGCTCCTACAATGAGCAGTTCTTC
TRBJ1-2 - - TRBV2 CASKTGTLSGYTF TGTGCCAGCAAGACCGGGACTTTATCAGGCTACACCTTC
TRBJ1-2 - - TRBV29-1 CSVEDPGYGYTF TGCAGCGTTGAAGATCCGGGATATGGCTACACCTTC
TRBJ2-7 - - TRBV5-4 CASSLPGGGPGYEQYF TGTGCCAGCAGCTTGCCGGGCGGGGGCCCCGGATACGAGCAGTACTTC
TRBJ2-5 - - TRBV7-9 CASSYSTGAGETQYF TGTGCCAGCAGCTACTCGACTGGAGCTGGAGAGACCCAGTACTTC
TRBJ1-2 - - TRBV2 CASMEGGRAGYGYTF TGTGCCAGCATGGAGGGAGGTCGGGCAGGGTATGGCTACACCTTC
TRBJ1-2 TRBD1 - TRBV7-3 CASSLHDRVGYTF TGTGCCAGCAGCTTACACGACAGGGTCGGCTACACCTTC
TRBJ1-2 - - TRBV28 CASSTTAPWLTGHGYTF TGTGCCAGCAGTACGACAGCTCCATGGCTAACCGGGCATGGCTACACCTTC
TRBJ2-7 - - TRBV4-1 CASSLGGPSYEQYF TGCGCCAGCAGCCTCGGTGGTCCATCCTACGAGCAGTACTTC
TRBJ2-3 TRBD2 - TRBV30 CAWSGIAGGRLGQYF TGTGCCTGGAGTGGGATAGCGGGGGGGCGTCTAGGGCAGTATTTT
TRBJ2-5 TRBD2 few TRBV27 CASSPRIAGYQETQYF TGTGCCAGCAGTCCCCGGATAGCGGGGTACCAAGAGACCCAGTACTTC
TRBJ1-2 - - TRBV5-1 CASSYGGRGGYTF TGCGCCAGCAGCTACGGCGGGAGGGGTGGCTACACCTTC
TRBJ2-3 TRBD1 - TRBV6-5 CASRPTGASTDTQYF TGTGCCAGCAGACCCACAGGGGCTAGCACAGATACGCAGTATTTT
TRBJ2-1 - - TRBV7-2 CASSLSGGLYNEQFF TGTGCCAGCAGCTTATCAGGGGGACTCTACAATGAGCAGTTCTTC
TRBJ2-5 TRBD1 - TRBV27 CASSPILITDRDVKETQYF TGTGCCAGCAGTCCCATCCTAATTACGGACAGGGACGTCAAAGAGACCCAGTACTTC
TRBJ2-3 - once TRBV7-9 CATQLLDTQYF TGTGCCACCCAACTCCTAGATACGCAGTATTTT
TRBJ1-2 TRBD1 - TRBV19 CASRSATGTNYGYTF TGTGCCAGTAGGTCCGCGACAGGGACTAACTATGGCTACACCTTC
TRBJ2-3 TRBD1 - TRBV7-2 CASSPQGNTDTQYF TGTGCCAGCAGCCCACAGGGGAACACAGATACGCAGTATTTT
TRBJ1-1 - - TRBV10-3 CAINYRTDRGTEAFF TGTGCCATCAACTATAGAACAGACCGGGGGACTGAAGCTTTCTTT
TRBJ2-2 TRBD2 - TRBV9 CASSVSGGAPGELFF TGTGCCAGCAGCGTGAGCGGGGGGGCCCCCGGGGAGCTGTTTTTT
TRBJ2-3 TRBD1 - TRBV28 CASAGDRAPDTQYF TGTGCCAGCGCCGGGGACAGGGCCCCAGATACGCAGTATTTT
TRBJ2-2 - - TRBV30 CAWGYGELFF TGTGCCTGGGGGTACGGGGAGCTGTTTTTT
TRBJ1-1 - once TRBV6-1 CASSVPAGQGSSRAFF TGTGCCAGCAGTGTCCCAGCGGGCCAGGGAAGTTCTCGAGCTTTCTTT
TRBJ1-2 TRBD1 - TRBV9 CASSFETGGIGYTF TGTGCCAGCAGCTTCGAGACAGGGGGCATCGGCTACACCTTC
TRBJ2-7 TRBD1 - TRBV12-3/TRBV12-4 CASSLGQMQYF TGTGCCAGCAGTTTGGGACAGATGCAGTACTTC
TRBJ1-1 TRBD1 many TRBV6-5 CASSYSNRGMNTEAFF TGTGCCAGCAGTTACAGTAACAGGGGGATGAACACTGAAGCTTTCTTT
TRBJ1-1 - - TRBV5-8 CASSSWAIAAFF TGTGCCAGCAGCTCTTGGGCCATTGCAGCTTTCTTT
TRBJ1-1 - - TRBV4-1 CASSTSPGRGTEAFF TGCGCCAGCAGCACTTCACCCGGGAGGGGCACTGAAGCTTTCTTT
TRBJ1-2 - - TRBV5-1 CASSLASSPNYGYTF TGCGCCAGCAGCTTGGCGAGTTCGCCTAACTATGGCTACACCTTC
TRBJ2-7 - once TRBV5-4 CASSLVIGQSSYEQYF TGTGCCAGCAGCTTGGTTATAGGACAGTCCTCCTACGAGCAGTACTTC
TRBJ1-2 - - TRBV19 CASSINIQRDYGYTF TGTGCCAGTAGTATAAACATTCAGCGCGACTATGGCTACACCTTC
TRBJ1-2 - - TRBV7-2 CASSGTGTPLTNYGYTF TGTGCCAGCAGCGGAACCGGGACACCGCTAACTAACTATGGCTACACCTTC
TRBJ1-6 TRBD1 - TRBV9 CASSGHRGPPEWGNSPLHF TGTGCCAGCAGCGGACACAGGGGGCCACCAGAGTGGGGTAATTCACCCCTCCACTTT
TRBJ1-4 TRBD1 - TRBV4-1 CASSQTGGKNEKLFF TGCGCCAGCAGCCAGACAGGGGGCAAGAATGAAAAACTGTTTTTT
TRBJ2-7 - - TRBV3-1/TRBV3-2 CASSQQGSVSYEQYF TGTGCCAGCAGCCAACAGGGGTCCGTCTCCTACGAGCAGTACTTC
TRBJ1-6 - - TRBV7-2 CASSLEQGSPLHF TGTGCCAGCAGCCTGGAGCAGGGTTCACCCCTCCACTTT
TRBJ2-5 TRBD1 - TRBV24-1 CATSDSGTGVGETQYF TGTGCCACCAGTGATAGTGGGACAGGGGTGGGAGAGACCCAGTACTTC
TRBJ1-2 TRBD1 - TRBV28 CATSEGGQGRRGYTF TGTGCCACCTCTGAGGGGGGACAGGGGAGGAGAGGCTACACCTTC